The 30 T cell receptor beta chains given below trace back to one sample, sequenced in a study of radiation and T cells in renal cell carcinoma. Generated by immunoSEQ multiplex PCR, the TCRdb table keeps only in-frame clones and is missing some. The sample records 150,000 to 180,000 clones, 87% being singletons. Stated time point: blood 2 weeks post-SBRT. This sample's treatment: 15 Gy SBRT to primary tumor, nephrectomy 4 weeks later. Sequencing used blood, obtained from a patient whose treatment included radiotherapy and nephrectomy. These receptors originate from a woman aged 45-60 years with renal cell carcinoma.

The chain links TRBV7-6 to TRBJ1-1; weak D call: TRBD1 (5 bases). The CDR3 loop spans 18 amino acids. V gave up 1 base and J gave up 0 bases, with 18 bases separating them. Germline values: CDR1 SGHVS, CDR2 FNYEAQ. CDR3 amino acids: CASSLGPGGGNMNTEAFF. The CDR3 DNA reads as TGTGCCAGCAGCTTAGGGCCGGGCGGGGGAAACATGAACACTGAAGCTTTCTTT.

CDR3 DNA sequence: TGTGCCAGCTCACCACGACTAGCGGGGGGAAAATACAATGAGCAGTTCTTC. Its protein product is CASSPRLAGGKYNEQFF. The chain couples TRBV18 to TRBJ2-1; TRBD2 matches at 13 bases. After removal of 1 base from V and 4 bases from J, the junction contained 4 bases not matched to a gene. Germline CDR1 reads KGHSH; CDR2 reads LQKENI. The CDR3 extends over 17 amino acids.

CDR3 nucleotides: TGTGCCAGCAGCCAAGATCGCTGGGGCCCAGGCACCGGGGAGCTGTTTTTT. The encoded protein is CASSQDRWGPGTGELFF. This chain uses TRBV14 with TRBJ2-2, with D maybe TRBD1 (5 bases). Germline V lookup: CDR1 SGHDN, CDR2 FVKESK. Trimming stripped 0 bases from V and 4 bases from J, with 15 bases between. This CDR3 region has 17 residues. The full variable domain, rest sourced from reference TRBV14 and TRBJ2-2, is EAGVTQFPSHSVIEKGQTVTLRCDPISGHDNLYWYRRVMGKEIKFLLHFVKESKQDESGMPNNRFLAERTGGTYSTLKVQPAELEDSGVYFCASSQDRWGPGTGELFFGEGSRLTVL.

The chain is built from TRBV10-3 and TRBJ1-5; 11 bases map to TRBD1. Germline V gene lookup returns CDR1 ENHRY and CDR2 SYGVKD. V lost 2 bases and J lost 3; bases outside the gene matches: 6. The CDR3 totals 17 residues. This CDR3 reads CAISEGQGAPNNQPQHF. CDR3 bases: TGTGCCATCAGTGAGGGACAGGGGGCCCCTAACAATCAGCCCCAGCATTTT.

The rearrangement links TRBV4-2 to TRBJ2-1; TRBD2 matches 8 bases. Germline V lookup: CDR1 LGHNA, CDR2 YNFKEQ. With V trimmed by 0 bases and J by 7 bases, 8 bases remained unmatched. The CDR3 has 16 residues. CDR3 nucleotides: TGTGCCAGCAGCCAAGACTCAGCGGGGGTGGGGAATGAGCAGTTCTTC. This translates into CASSQDSAGVGNEQFF.

The V and J genes are TRBV5-6 and TRBJ1-2, with no clear D. V lost 4 bases and J 4 bases, leaving 14 bases between the germline ends. The CDR3 totals 14 residues. Per the germline V gene, CDR1 is SGHDT and CDR2 is YYEEEE. The CDR3 bases are TGTGCCAGCAGCAGGACGGCGGAGCCCTATGGCTACACCTTC. This encodes CASSRTAEPYGYTF.

V and J are TRBV19 and TRBJ2-7, with TRBD1 identical over 7 bases. Germline CDR1 LNHDA, CDR2 SQIVND (reference sequence). CDR3 length equals 14 residues. Trimming removed 5 bases from V and 2 bases from J; junction bases left unmatched: 6. In nucleotides, the CDR3 is TGTGCCAGTAGTGCCTACAGGGGACCCTACGAGCAGTACTTC. Protein sequence: CASSAYRGPYEQYF.

V is TRBV6-1 and J is TRBJ1-4; TRBD1 might be the D (6 bases). The CDR3 totals 13 residues. Germline V CDR1 and CDR2: MNHNS, SASEGT. The V end was cut by 3 bases, the J end by 7 bases, with 9 bases between. In DNA form, the CDR3 reads TGTGCCAGCAGTGACAGGGGAGGTGAAAAACTGTTTTTT. It specifies CASSDRGGEKLFF.

The chain carries TRBV11-3 and TRBJ1-1; D unresolved. Trimming took off 6 bases at V and 3 bases at J, with 17 bases between the two ends. This CDR3 has 15 amino acids. In germline, CDR1 is SGHNT, CDR2 YENEEA. DNA of the CDR3: TGTGCCAGCAGGTTTTCTGCCGGGGAGCACACTGAAGCTTTCTTT. Translation: CASRFSAGEHTEAFF.

This clone has a handful of counts. The chain combines TRBV9 with TRBJ1-2; the D gene is possibly TRBD1 (5 bases). CDR1 and CDR2 (germline): SGDLS, YYNGEE. The length of the CDR3 is 16 residues. With 4 bases removed from V and 2 bases from J, the gap between germline ends came to 18 bases. CDR3 bases: TGTGCCAGCAGCCCAGCGGGGGGAGCTTCGAACTATGGCTACACCTTC. This encodes CASSPAGGASNYGYTF.

This chain links TRBV30 with TRBJ1-3, with D maybe TRBD1 (5 bases). With 3 bases removed from V and 2 bases from J, the gap between germline ends came to 11 bases. Germline V lookup: CDR1 GTSNPN, CDR2 SVGIG (reference sequence). The CDR3 length is 14 residues. Written as DNA, the CDR3 is TGTGCCTGGAGGGGGCTTGTTCCTGGAAACACCATATATTTT. It specifies CAWRGLVPGNTIYF.

CDR3: CASSFTQSYEQYF. The CDR3 DNA is TGTGCCAGCAGCTTTACACAGTCCTACGAGCAGTACTTC. The rearrangement joins TRBV5-4 to TRBJ2-7; D unclear. The germline V gene encodes CDR1 SGHNT and CDR2 YYREEE (reference sequence). CDR3 length equals 13 residues. Trimming left V 2 bases short and J 1 base short, with 7 bases between.

The chain has TRBV11-2 and TRBJ1-2, with D hard to call. Per germline, CDR1 SGHAT and CDR2 FQNNGV. Trimming removed 3 bases at V and 2 bases at J, with 7 bases between. The CDR3 covers 13 residues. The CDR3 protein is CASSLIENYGYTF. CDR3 sequence (DNA): TGTGCCAGCAGCTTGATAGAGAACTATGGCTACACCTTC.

J is TRBJ1-2 and V is TRBV28; 9 bases fit TRBD1. Germline CDR1 MDHEN, CDR2 SYDVKM. The CDR3 loop spans 16 amino acids. The junction had 9 bases not matched to a gene; V was cut back by 1 base and J by 6 bases. CDR3 sequence reads: CASSLSGQGLIDGYTF. CDR3 nucleotide sequence: TGTGCCAGCAGTTTATCGGGACAGGGACTTATTGATGGCTACACCTTC.

The chain has TRBV6-1 and TRBJ1-5; 7 positions agree with TRBD1. Germline V gene lookup returns CDR1 MNHNS and CDR2 SASEGT. The CDR3 length is 16 residues. V trimming: 4 bases; J trimming: 4 bases; junction bases outside the gene matches: 10. CDR3 amino acids: CASSAGTVIRNQPQHF. The CDR3 DNA reads TGTGCCAGCAGTGCTGGGACAGTCATTCGGAATCAGCCCCAGCATTTT.

V usage is TRBV29-1 and J usage is TRBJ1-1, with TRBD1 matching over 8 bases. Looked up from germline, CDR1 is SQVTM and CDR2 is ANQGSEA. The ends lost 6 bases at V and 4 bases at J; junction bases unmatched: 7. The CDR3 runs 13 residues. CDR3 amino acids: CSVKEDRVTEAFF. CDR3 DNA: TGCAGCGTCAAGGAGGACAGGGTCACTGAAGCTTTCTTT.

V and J are TRBV5-1 and TRBJ2-5; D is unresolved. Germline V gene sequence: CDR1 SGHRS, CDR2 YFSETQ. This CDR3 spans 14 amino acids. V lost 0 bases to trimming and J lost 5 bases, with 11 bases between them. CDR3 sequence: CASSLDVGLETQYF. CDR3 DNA sequence: TGCGCCAGCAGCTTGGATGTCGGGTTGGAGACCCAGTACTTC.

The V gene is TRBV5-1, the J gene TRBJ2-1, with 13 nucleotides matching TRBD2. The CDR3 spans 16 residues. J lost 3 bases, V lost 5 bases, and 5 bases had no gene match. Germline CDR1 SGHRS, CDR2 YFSETQ. This CDR3 is CASSWTSGGLYNEQFF. Here the CDR3 DNA reads TGCGCCAGCAGTTGGACTAGCGGGGGCCTCTACAATGAGCAGTTCTTC.

The chain combines TRBV5-1 with TRBJ2-3; TRBD2 might be the D (6 bases). The ends were cut back, 0 bases at V and 1 base at J, with 12 bases in the middle. CDR1 is SGHRS, CDR2 YFSETQ, per germline. The CDR3 has 16 amino acids. In DNA, the CDR3 is TGCGCCAGCAGCTTGGAGGCAGGGAGGCGCACAGATACGCAGTATTTT. This codes for CASSLEAGRRTDTQYF.

The chain couples TRBV6-6 to TRBJ1-5; TRBD1 might be the D (5 bases). V shed 7 bases and J shed 2 bases, with 15 bases lying between them. The CDR3 totals 15 residues. Germline V gene sequence: CDR1 MNHNY, CDR2 SVGAGI (reference sequence). The CDR3 DNA follows: TGTGCCAGCACCCGGGACCAGGGAGGCAATCAGCCCCAGCATTTT. As protein: CASTRDQGGNQPQHF.

The chain is built from TRBV7-9 and TRBJ2-3; 8 nucleotides line up with TRBD2. The J segment lost 1 base and the V segment lost 4 bases, leaving 7 bases of the junction unmatched. Germline V gives CDR1 SEHNR, CDR2 FQNEAQ (reference sequence). CDR3 size: 16 residues. CDR3 nucleotides: TGTGCCAGCAGCTATTACGCGGGGGGCCGCACAGATACGCAGTATTTT. Amino acid sequence: CASSYYAGGRTDTQYF.

In this sample, this clone turned up a few times. This chain links TRBV6-1 with TRBJ1-5; 8 nucleotides line up with TRBD1. The CDR3 contains 14 residues. V lost 7 bases, J lost 1 base, and 3 bases stayed unmatched. CDR1 and CDR2 from the germline V gene are MNHNS and SASEGT. CDR3 nucleotide sequence: TGTGCCAGCACCACAGGGGGAAGCAATCAGCCCCAGCATTTT. The encoded protein is CASTTGGSNQPQHF.

This rearrangement joins TRBV6-5 to TRBJ1-3; D possibly corresponds to TRBD1 (6 bases). With 0 bases removed from V and 3 bases from J, the gap between germline ends came to 12 bases. CDR1 and CDR2 from the germline V gene are MNHEY and SVGAGI. The CDR3 is 16 amino acids. The CDR3 is CASSYSRGFGGNTIYF. The CDR3 DNA sequence: TGTGCCAGCAGTTACTCTAGGGGGTTTGGTGGAAACACCATATATTTT.

As for this clone: Compared with germline, one end of the junction differs, possibly owing to a read error. The CDR3: CASREGGYGYTF. In DNA, the CDR3 is TGTGCCAGCAGGGAAGGGGGGTATGGCTACACCTTC. This chain connects TRBV6-1 to TRBJ1-2, with TRBD1 as a possible D gene (6 bases). Looked up from germline, CDR1 is MNHNS and CDR2 is SASEGT. The CDR3 loop spans 12 amino acids.

This chain uses TRBV19 with TRBJ1-1; D gene unclear. The germline CDR1 and CDR2 sequences are LNHDA and SQIVND (reference sequence). The CDR3 runs to 14 residues. V lost 5 bases to trimming and J lost 0 bases, with 10 bases between them. The CDR3 protein is CASSSAPMNTEAFF. In DNA form, the CDR3 reads TGTGCCAGTAGTTCGGCCCCCATGAACACTGAAGCTTTCTTT.

V is TRBV5-1 and J is TRBJ2-4; 9 bases map to TRBD2. CDR3 size: 16 residues. V dropped 4 bases and J dropped 0; count of bases not matched to a gene: 5. Germline CDR1 is SGHRS and CDR2 is YFSETQ. The CDR3 region has the DNA TGCGCCAGCAGCAGGACTAGCGCGGGAGCCAAAAACATTCAGTACTTC. Its protein is CASSRTSAGAKNIQYF.

The chain uses TRBV19 and TRBJ2-6, with D unclear. V was shortened by 9 bases and J by 2 bases, with 11 bases between the two germline ends. The length of the CDR3 is 14 residues. Germline V gene lookup returns CDR1 LNHDA and CDR2 SQIVND (reference sequence). CDR3 nucleotide sequence: TGTGCCAGCCAAGACTCCGCTGGGGCCAACGTCCTGACTTTC. Translated: CASQDSAGANVLTF.

This clone was found once. Germline and junction disagree at one end, which may indicate a read error. CDR3 sequence: CASSPLTGLITGELFF. The CDR3 region has the DNA TGTGCTAGCAGCCCCCTGACAGGGCTTATTACCGGGGAGCTGTTTTTT. The chain links TRBV7-7 to TRBJ2-2, with 7 bases aligning to TRBD1. The CDR3 consists of 16 residues. Per the germline V gene, CDR1 is SSHAT and CDR2 is FNYEAQ (reference sequence).

V is TRBV19 and J is TRBJ1-2, with D possibly matching TRBD1 (5 bases). Germline V gives CDR1 LNHDA, CDR2 SQIVND (reference sequence). CDR3 length: 14 residues. Trimming took off 6 bases at V and 8 bases at J, with 19 bases between the two ends. This CDR3 is CASRMGGGSRGYTF. DNA for the CDR3: TGTGCCAGTAGAATGGGGGGAGGGTCGCGAGGCTACACCTTC.

This rearrangement joins TRBV29-1 to TRBJ2-5; D is possibly TRBD1 (5 bases). V lost 2 bases and J lost 5, with 18 bases in between. From germline, CDR1 is SQVTM and CDR2 ANQGSEA. The CDR3 spans 15 residues. CDR3 region: CSVEWAQGIRETQYF. CDR3 coding DNA: TGCAGCGTTGAATGGGCCCAGGGTATTAGGGAGACCCAGTACTTC.